This T cell receptor beta chain was observed in a study of beta chain features in type 1 diabetes. Study-level background: Patients shared similar age, gender and cell yields with healthy donors. Points from the study as a whole: Fewer junction insertions and more nucleotide deletions appeared in type 1 diabetes patients. Equally in patients and controls, PCR might preferentially amplify shorter templates. TCRB repertoires of naive, central memory and Treg cells appeared more similar among patients than among healthy donors. Researchers report that Type 1 diabetes patients had moderately but significantly shorter TCRB CDR3s across all four CD4+ subsets.

Isolated RNA was reverse transcribed in full, so expressed TCRB transcripts were sequenced. The protocol was immunoSEQ multiplex PCR, while the TCRdb copy is restricted to in-frame clones and leaves out a portion. The sample lists about 180,000 clones, approximately 8.1% occurring once. This clone was seen a handful of times. Its cognate antigen is unknown. Looked up from germline, CDR1 is SNHLY and CDR2 is FYNNEI. Trimming took 7 bases from V and 4 from J; bases not matched to a gene: 4. CDR3 size: 13 residues. The chain employs TRBV2 and TRBJ2-7; 10 nucleotides line up with TRBD1. The specimen sequenced was central memory CD4+ T cells from blood. This clonotype originated in a woman in her thirties or forties with type 1 diabetes. CDR3 DNA sequence: TGTGCCAGCATCTGGGACAGGGGATACGAGCAGTACTTC. Its translation: CASIWDRGYEQYF.